This section outlines one T cell receptor (beta chain) sequence together with its context. Its antigen is currently unknown. The data stem from a study of CD8+CD57+ T cells in acquired aplastic anemia. Study information: Sorted CD4+ and CD8+ cells yielded DNA averaging around 3.2 ug. Notes on the study in general: Patients and controls were found to share approximately 31 CD8+ CDR3 sequences.

It was genomic DNA that served as the template for profiling TCR beta VDJ and CDR3. TCRdb reprocessed the reads with MiXCR, giving one entry per CDR3 protein. This table has 150,000 to 200,000 distinct CDR3 sequences, roughly 65% appearing once. Sequencing was done on patients that had shown CD8+CD57+ cell expansion by flow cytometry. The clonotype originates from a human donor with aplastic anemia. Sequencing input: sorted CD4+, CD8+, or CD8+CD57+ T cells (not recorded which) from PBMCs.

CDR3 region: CATSGNTGYEQYF. CDR3 DNA: TGTGCCACCAGCGGAAATACAGGGTACGAGCAGTACTTC. J is TRBJ2-7 and V is TRBV15; tentatively, D is TRBD1 (6 bases). Looked up from germline, CDR1 is LNHNV and CDR2 is YYDKDF (reference sequence). Trimming left V 5 bases short and J 4 bases short, with 12 bases between. This CDR3 has 13 residues.